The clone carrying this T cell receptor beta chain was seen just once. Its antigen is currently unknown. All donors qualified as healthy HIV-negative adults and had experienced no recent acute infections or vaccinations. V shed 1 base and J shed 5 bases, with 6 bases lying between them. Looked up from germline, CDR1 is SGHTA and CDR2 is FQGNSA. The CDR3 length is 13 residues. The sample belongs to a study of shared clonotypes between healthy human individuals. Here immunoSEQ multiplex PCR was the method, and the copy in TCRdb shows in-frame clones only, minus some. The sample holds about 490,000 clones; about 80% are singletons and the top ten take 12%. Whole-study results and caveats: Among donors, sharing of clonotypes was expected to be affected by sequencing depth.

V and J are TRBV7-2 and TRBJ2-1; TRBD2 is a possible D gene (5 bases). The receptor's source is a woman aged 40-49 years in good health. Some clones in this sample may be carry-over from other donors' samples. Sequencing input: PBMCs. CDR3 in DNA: TGTGCCAGCAGCTTAGGACTAAACAATGAGCAGTTCTTC. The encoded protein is CASSLGLNNEQFF.